The entry below describes one T cell receptor (beta chain). The sample belongs to a study of cytomegalovirus exposure and HLA in healthy donors. The CDR3 loop spans 14 amino acids. Looked up from germline, CDR1 is MNHEY and CDR2 is SVGAGI. V shed 6 bases, J shed 4 bases, and the junction held 5 bases outside the gene matches. Here immunoSEQ multiplex PCR was the method, and the copy in TCRdb shows in-frame clones only, minus some. This table holds 150,000 to 200,000 clones, under 90% found once. The sequencing sample was made of PBMCs. This chain connects TRBV6-5 to TRBJ2-7; 11 nucleotides line up with TRBD1. The TCR comes from a young man in good health and CMV-seropositive. This CDR3 is CASRRDRGGYEQYF. The CDR3 nucleotides read TGTGCCAGCAGACGGGACAGGGGGGGATACGAGCAGTACTTC.